The 24 T cell receptor beta chains below come from one sample, sequenced in a study of esophageal squamous cell carcinoma under preoperative chemotherapy. As to time point: before preoperative PTX-NDP chemotherapy. TCRdb re-analysed the PCR reads in MiXCR, keeping a single row per CDR3 protein. The sample carries around 14,000 distinct CDR3 sequences, approximately 57% recorded once. The biological material was taken from a patient given preoperative chemotherapy. The receptors originated from a human donor with esophageal squamous cell carcinoma. The donor label of this sample is uncertain.

To note about this clonotype: Sequence at one end of the junction differs from germline and may be a read error. The genes are TRBV6-1 and TRBJ2-4; tentatively, D is TRBD2 (6 bases). The germline gives CDR1 MNHNS, CDR2 SASEGT. This CDR3 has 16 amino acids. CDR3 sequence (DNA): TGTGCCAGCAGTCGCAAGGGGCGGGGAGCGGAAGATACGCAGTATTTC. Its translation is CASSRKGRGAEDTQYF.

Comments on this clonotype: The junction departs from the called germline gene at one end, perhaps through a read error. The V call is TRBV10-3, the J call TRBJ2-3; 7 positions agree with TRBD2. The CDR3 covers 15 residues. The germline CDR1 and CDR2 sequences are ENHRY and SYGVKD. CDR3 sequence (DNA): TGTGGCGGGGGTGATGGCGGGCGGCCCACAGATACCCAGTATTTT. The encoded protein is CGGGDGGRPTDTQYF.

As regards this clonotype: A read error is likely, as this CDR3 ends without the conserved phenylalanine or tryptophan. Because the CDR3's place on the DNA is in doubt, the DNA is left out and the CDR3 is given as listed by TCRdb. This chain connects TRBV6-1 to TRBJ2-3; TRBD2 is the table's D call and was not checked against the DNA. Termini included, the CDR3 measures 16 amino acids. CDR1 MNHNS and CDR2 SASEGT come from the germline V gene. The CDR3 here is CASSVQGRGTTMSSSS.

CDR3 loop: CASSLGRLADTGELFF. CDR3 nucleotide sequence: TGTGCCAGCAGCTTAGGTCGCCTAGCGGACACCGGGGAGCTGTTTTTT. The J gene is TRBJ2-2, the V gene TRBV7-2, with TRBD2 matching 7 bases. V was pared by 1 base and J by 3 bases, with 5 bases of the junction left unmatched. The CDR3 runs 16 residues. In germline, CDR1 is SGHTA, CDR2 FQGNSA. The variable domain in full, with the rest retrieved from reference TRBV7-2 and TRBJ2-2, is GAGVSQSPSNKVTEKGKDVELRCDPISGHTALYWYRQSLGQGLEFLIYFQGNSAPDKSGLPSDRFSAERTGGSVSTLTIQRTQQEDSAVYLCASSLGRLADTGELFFGEGSRLTVL.

The chain is built from TRBV6-1 and TRBJ2-1; 7 bases align to TRBD2. The V gene's germline CDR1 is MNHNS and CDR2 SASEGT. The CDR3 has 15 residues. The junction had 10 bases not matched to a gene; V was cut back by 6 bases and J by 5 bases. CDR3 protein: CASSLTSLNDNEQFF. Written as DNA, the CDR3 is TGTGCCAGCAGCCTGACTAGCCTCAACGACAATGAGCAGTTCTTC.

In its sample, this clonotype is medium-sized. The chain carries TRBV6-1 and TRBJ2-1; D is possibly TRBD2 (6 bases). Germline CDR1 and CDR2: MNHNS and SASEGT. CDR3 size: 15 residues. Trimming took 10 bases from V and 0 from J, leaving 16 bases between them. The CDR3 sequence: CATCGELDSYNEQFF. Written as DNA, the CDR3 is TGTGCCACCTGCGGGGAACTCGACTCCTACAATGAGCAGTTCTTC.

This chain connects TRBV27 to TRBJ2-3; no clear D. This CDR3 contains 11 residues. V shed 2 bases and J shed 8 bases, with 5 bases lying between them. Per the germline V gene, CDR1 is MNHEY and CDR2 is SMNVEV (reference sequence). The CDR3 spells CASSLGVTQYF. In nucleotides, the CDR3 is TGTGCCAGCAGTTTAGGAGTTACGCAGTATTTT.

The chain recombines TRBV27 with TRBJ2-1; TRBD1 or TRBD2 may be the D gene (5 bases each). This CDR3 has 17 residues. The ends were cut back, 2 bases at V and 5 bases at J, with 19 bases in the middle. Germline values: CDR1 MNHEY, CDR2 SMNVEV (reference sequence). CDR3 nucleotide sequence: TGTGCCAGCAGTTTACTCCCAGGGAGTGGGGAGAACAATGAGCAGTTCTTC. Its protein is CASSLLPGSGENNEQFF.

The V and J genes are TRBV10-1 and TRBJ2-1, with 8 bases identical to TRBD1. CDR3 length: 16 residues. Unmatched junction bases numbered 15, after V lost 4 bases and J lost 10 bases. Germline V gene sequence: CDR1 WNHNN, CDR2 SYGVQD (reference sequence). For the CDR3, the DNA is TGCGCCAGCAGTGGCCCCAGGGGACAGGACCGCTGGGAGCAGTTCTTC. The encoded protein is CASSGPRGQDRWEQFF.

This clonotype was detected only once. The junction and the germline gene differ at one end; a read error may be behind it. The chain recombines TRBV6-1 with TRBJ2-4; the match to TRBD2 covers 9 bases. The CDR3 runs 14 residues. Germline lookup yields CDR1 MNHNS and CDR2 SASEGT. The CDR3 sequence: CGSAGGGATDMQYF. As DNA, the CDR3 is TGCGGCAGCGCGGGGGGGGGAGCCACAGACATGCAGTATTTC.

This chain uses TRBV6-1 with TRBJ2-1, with 8 bases matching TRBD2. Germline trimming cut 4 bases from V and 10 bases from J; bases unmatched to any gene: 12. This CDR3 is 15 amino acids long. Germline V gene lookup returns CDR1 MNHNS and CDR2 SASEGT. The CDR3 DNA is TGTGCCAGCAGTGTAATATGGACTAGCTCCTACGAGCAGTTCTTC. Translation: CASSVIWTSSYEQFF.

This clonotype occurred a few times. A read error may produce the germline difference seen at one junction end. V usage is TRBV10-3 and J usage is TRBJ2-5; the D call may be TRBD1 or TRBD2 (6 bases each). This CDR3 has 15 residues. Germline assignment: CDR1 ENHRY and CDR2 SYGVKD. The CDR3 sequence: CAGGDGGRGQETQYF. In DNA, the CDR3 is TGTGCCGGGGGTGATGGGGGGCGCGGCCAAGAGACGCAGTACTTC.

Of note for this clonotype: Its ends do not fully match the called genes, so a read error is possible. The chain links TRBV6-1 to TRBJ2-3; 9 bases are a match to TRBD2. Germline CDR1 reads MNHNS; CDR2 reads SASEGT. The CDR3 has 15 amino acids. In DNA, the CDR3 is TGTGGCAGGGTAAAAGGGGCGGGGGGGGGGGATACGCAGTATTTC. Translated, it gives CGRVKGAGGGDTQYF.

This clonotype was counted many times. The V call is TRBV6-4, the J call TRBJ2-3; 7 nucleotides match TRBD2. After removal of 3 bases from V and 5 bases from J, the junction contained 5 bases not matched to a gene. The CDR3 has 14 amino acids. Germline V gives CDR1 MRHNA, CDR2 SNTAGT. This CDR3 is CASSDAGDQDTQYF. The CDR3 DNA reads TGTGCCAGCAGTGATGCGGGAGACCAAGATACGCAGTATTTT.

This clonotype was seen a single time. The chain is built from TRBV4-1 and TRBJ2-3; TRBD1 is a possible D gene (5 bases). The germline V gene has CDR1 MGHRA and CDR2 YSYEKL. V dropped 0 bases and J dropped 4 bases, with 11 bases sitting between them. This CDR3 is built from 15 residues. The chain's CDR3 is CASSQDRGFADTQYF. CDR3 DNA: TGCGCCAGCAGCCAAGATAGGGGTTTCGCAGATACGCAGTATTTT.

V usage is TRBV6-1 and J usage is TRBJ2-2, with no clear D. This CDR3 contains 13 residues. The germline V gene has CDR1 MNHNS and CDR2 SASEGT. The germline V and J ends were trimmed by 6 bases and 6 bases, with 11 bases remaining between them. The CDR3 DNA follows: TGTGCCAGCAGCCGAGTAGGATCCGGGGAGCTGTTTTTT. Residues: CASSRVGSGELFF.

In the case of this clonotype: Since the CDR3 does not end with the conserved phenylalanine or tryptophan, this likely comes from a read error. Because the CDR3's place on the DNA is in doubt, the DNA is left out and the CDR3 is given as listed by TCRdb. CDR3 region: CASSEVGTSGRDGEQYFGP. The chain employs TRBV6-1 and TRBJ1-1. The germline V gene has CDR1 MNHNS and CDR2 SASEGT. Including both end residues, the CDR3 is 19 amino acids long.

The chain carries TRBV15 and TRBJ2-2; a possible D gene is TRBD1 (5 bases). The ends were cut back, 0 bases at V and 3 bases at J, with 8 bases in the middle. The germline gives CDR1 LNHNV, CDR2 YYDKDF (reference sequence). This CDR3 contains 15 residues. The CDR3 is CATSRDLGDTGELFF. The CDR3 DNA reads TGTGCCACCAGCAGAGATCTAGGGGACACCGGGGAGCTGTTTTTT.

As concerns this clonotype: The junction differs from germline at one of its ends, possibly a read error. The chain joins TRBV27 to TRBJ2-3; D might be TRBD2 (7 bases). Germline values: CDR1 MNHEY, CDR2 SMNVEV (reference sequence). The CDR3 sequence is 16 residues long. The DNA for the CDR3 is TGTGCCAGCAGCGTCAGGGTAGGGGGGGAGACAGACACGCAGTATTTT. This encodes CASSVRVGGETDTQYF.

On this clonotype itself: One end of the junction is discordant with germline, which a read error may explain. The CDR3 bases are TGTGCCAGCAGTGAACATCTCCCACTTGTTCGGCGGACAGAGGAGCAGTTTTTT. Translating gives CASSEHLPLVRRTEEQFF. V gene TRBV6-1 combines with J gene TRBJ2-3; D is possibly TRBD1 (6 bases). The CDR3 is 18 amino acids. CDR1 is MNHNS, CDR2 SASEGT, per germline.

Concerning this clonotype: The junction and the germline gene differ at one end; a read error may be behind it. The rearrangement joins TRBV6-1 to TRBJ2-2, with a weak D call TRBD1 (6 bases). CDR1 and CDR2 (germline): MNHNS, SASEGT. CDR3 size: 15 residues. Here the CDR3 reads CASRTGHGDTGKLYF. The CDR3 region has the DNA TGTGCCAGCAGAACCGGACATGGGGACACCGGGAAGCTGTATTTT.

Sample share makes this clonotype medium-sized. The chain has TRBV10-3 and TRBJ2-3; no reliable D call. Looked up from germline, CDR1 is ENHRY and CDR2 is SYGVKD. V lost 3 bases and J lost 2, with 12 bases in between. The CDR3 spans 15 residues. CDR3 protein: CAISDPRGVTDTQYF. The CDR3 nucleotides read TGTGCCATCAGTGACCCCCGTGGGGTCACAGATACGCAGTATTTT.

This clonotype has a single count. The chain joins TRBV6-1 to TRBJ2-4, with TRBD2 matching 9 bases. Judging by the DNA end, TRBJ2-3 fits better; the J call may be wrong. The V gene's germline CDR1 is MNHNS and CDR2 SASEGT. The length of the CDR3 is 14 residues. CDR3: CASAGGGAKNIQYF. The CDR3 bases are TGTGCCAGCGCGGGCGGGGGGGCCAAAAACATTCAGTATTTT.

This clonotype has at least ten counts. The V and J genes are TRBV27 and TRBJ2-3; a possible D gene is TRBD1 (6 bases). There are 16 residues in the CDR3. The germline CDR1 and CDR2 sequences are MNHEY and SMNVEV (reference sequence). The V gene lost 5 bases and the J gene lost 6 bases, with 21 bases spanning the gap. The DNA of the CDR3 is TGTGCCAGCAGTCCCCGGACAGTCCAAGGTTACGATACGCAGTATTTT. This encodes CASSPRTVQGYDTQYF.